This T cell receptor beta chain was profiled in a study of T-cell reconstitution after alpha-beta-depleted transplantation in children. A note on this clonotype: Its antigen is undetermined.

Unique molecular identifiers were incorporated during preparation of the TCRbeta library. Each CDR3 protein gets one entry after TCRdb re-called the PCR reads with MiXCR. The sample consists of about 540,000 distinct CDR3 sequences, over 20% of them appearing once. V lost 3 bases, J lost 5 bases, and 10 bases lay in between. Germline V gene data show CDR1 as LGHNA and CDR2 as YNFKEQ. This CDR3 region has 13 residues. Study-level points and caveats: Surviving recipient T cells and thymic progenitors accounted for the high day-60 TCRbeta diversity observed in some patients. Hyperexpanded clones declined; after one year, newly produced T cells mostly supplied diversity. Reportedly, roughly two months post-transplant, alpha-beta T cells arose from several hundred expanded graft clones.

The clonotype originates from a boy under two years old with Wiskott-Aldrich syndrome, due to receive a stem cell transplant. The material was PBMCs, obtained before TCRalphabeta/CD19-depleted stem cell transplant. This chain connects TRBV4-2 to TRBJ2-5; perhaps TRBD2 as D (6 bases). The chain's CDR3 is CASSHGGSETQYF. CDR3 nucleotides: TGTGCCAGCAGCCATGGAGGGTCGGAGACCCAGTACTTC.